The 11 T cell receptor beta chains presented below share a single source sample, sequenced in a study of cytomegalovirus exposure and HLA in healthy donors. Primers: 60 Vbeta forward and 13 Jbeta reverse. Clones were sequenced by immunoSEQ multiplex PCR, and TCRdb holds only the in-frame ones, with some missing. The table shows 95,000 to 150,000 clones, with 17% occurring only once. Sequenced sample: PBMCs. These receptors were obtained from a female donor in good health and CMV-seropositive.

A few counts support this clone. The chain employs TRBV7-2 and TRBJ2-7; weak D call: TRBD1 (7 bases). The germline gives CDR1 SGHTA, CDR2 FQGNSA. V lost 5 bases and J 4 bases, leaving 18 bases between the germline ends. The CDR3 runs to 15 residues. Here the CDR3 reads CASSLGPGGNYEQYF. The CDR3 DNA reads TGTGCCAGCAGCCTAGGGCCAGGGGGGAATTACGAGCAGTACTTC.

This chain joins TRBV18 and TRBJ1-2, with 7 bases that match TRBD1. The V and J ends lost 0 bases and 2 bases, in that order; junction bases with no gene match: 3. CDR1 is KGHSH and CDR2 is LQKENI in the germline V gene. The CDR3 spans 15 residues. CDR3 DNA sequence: TGTGCCAGCTCACCACCGGGACAGACCAACTATGGCTACACCTTC. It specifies CASSPPGQTNYGYTF.

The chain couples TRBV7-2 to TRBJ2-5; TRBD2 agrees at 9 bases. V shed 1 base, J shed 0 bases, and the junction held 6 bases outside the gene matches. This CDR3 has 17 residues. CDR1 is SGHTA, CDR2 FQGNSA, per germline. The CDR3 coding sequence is TGTGCCAGCAGCTTAGTTTCCCTAGCGGGACACCAAGAGACCCAGTACTTC. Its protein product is CASSLVSLAGHQETQYF.

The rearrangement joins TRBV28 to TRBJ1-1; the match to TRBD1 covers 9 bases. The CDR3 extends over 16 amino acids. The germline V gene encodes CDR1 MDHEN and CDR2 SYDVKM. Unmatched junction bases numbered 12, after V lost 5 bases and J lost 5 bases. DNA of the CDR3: TGTGCCAGCAGTCCGCGCCCCGGACAGGGGAGGACTGAAGCTTTCTTT. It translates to CASSPRPGQGRTEAFF. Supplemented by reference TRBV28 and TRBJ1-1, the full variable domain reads DVKVTQSSRYLVKRTGEKVFLECVQDMDHENMFWYRQDPGLGLRLIYFSYDVKMKEKGDIPEGYSVSREKKERFSLILESASTNQTSMYLCASSPRPGQGRTEAFFGQGTRLTVV.

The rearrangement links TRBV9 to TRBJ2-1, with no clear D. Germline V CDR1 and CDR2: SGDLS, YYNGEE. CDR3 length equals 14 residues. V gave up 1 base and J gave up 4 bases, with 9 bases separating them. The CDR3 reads CASSVQQTYNEQFF. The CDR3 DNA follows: TGTGCCAGCAGCGTACAACAGACATACAATGAGCAGTTCTTC.

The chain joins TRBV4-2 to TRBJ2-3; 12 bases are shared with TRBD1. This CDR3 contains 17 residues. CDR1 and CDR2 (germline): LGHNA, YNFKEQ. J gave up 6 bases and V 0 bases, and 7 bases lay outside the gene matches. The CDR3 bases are TGTGCCAGCAGCCAAGAAGCCGGGACAGGGGGCTGGGATACGCAGTATTTT. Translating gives CASSQEAGTGGWDTQYF.

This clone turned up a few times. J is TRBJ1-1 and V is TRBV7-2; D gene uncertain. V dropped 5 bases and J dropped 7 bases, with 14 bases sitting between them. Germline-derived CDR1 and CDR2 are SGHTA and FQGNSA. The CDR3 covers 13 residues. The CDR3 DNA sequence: TGTGCCAGCAGCCTAACCTACCGGGGTGAAGCTTTCTTT. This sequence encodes CASSLTYRGEAFF.

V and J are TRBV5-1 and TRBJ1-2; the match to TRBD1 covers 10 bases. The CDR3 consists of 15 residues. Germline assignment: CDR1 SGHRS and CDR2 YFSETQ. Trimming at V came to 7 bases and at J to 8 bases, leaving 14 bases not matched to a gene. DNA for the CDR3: TGCGCCAGCCGGGGGACCGGGACAGGGGTTACGGGCTACACCTTC. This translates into CASRGTGTGVTGYTF.

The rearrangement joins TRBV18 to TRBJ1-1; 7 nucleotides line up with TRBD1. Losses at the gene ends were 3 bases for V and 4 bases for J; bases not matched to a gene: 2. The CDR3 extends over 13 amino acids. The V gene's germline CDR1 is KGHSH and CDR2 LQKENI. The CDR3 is CASSPGTVTEAFF. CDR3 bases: TGTGCCAGCTCACCTGGGACAGTCACTGAAGCTTTCTTT.

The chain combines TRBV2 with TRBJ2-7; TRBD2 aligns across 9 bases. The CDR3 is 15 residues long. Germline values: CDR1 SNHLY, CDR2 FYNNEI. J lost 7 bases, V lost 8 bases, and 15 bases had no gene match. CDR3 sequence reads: CASAKGGGGAGEQYF. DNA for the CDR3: TGTGCCAGCGCAAAGGGTGGCGGGGGGGCAGGAGAGCAGTACTTC.

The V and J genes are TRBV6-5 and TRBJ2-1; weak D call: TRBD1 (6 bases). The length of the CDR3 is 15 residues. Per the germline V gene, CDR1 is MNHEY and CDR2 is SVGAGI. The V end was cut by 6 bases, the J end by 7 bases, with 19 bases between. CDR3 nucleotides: TGTGCCAGCAGAGGGACACCGTTGAATTTTAATGAGCAGTTCTTC. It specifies CASRGTPLNFNEQFF.